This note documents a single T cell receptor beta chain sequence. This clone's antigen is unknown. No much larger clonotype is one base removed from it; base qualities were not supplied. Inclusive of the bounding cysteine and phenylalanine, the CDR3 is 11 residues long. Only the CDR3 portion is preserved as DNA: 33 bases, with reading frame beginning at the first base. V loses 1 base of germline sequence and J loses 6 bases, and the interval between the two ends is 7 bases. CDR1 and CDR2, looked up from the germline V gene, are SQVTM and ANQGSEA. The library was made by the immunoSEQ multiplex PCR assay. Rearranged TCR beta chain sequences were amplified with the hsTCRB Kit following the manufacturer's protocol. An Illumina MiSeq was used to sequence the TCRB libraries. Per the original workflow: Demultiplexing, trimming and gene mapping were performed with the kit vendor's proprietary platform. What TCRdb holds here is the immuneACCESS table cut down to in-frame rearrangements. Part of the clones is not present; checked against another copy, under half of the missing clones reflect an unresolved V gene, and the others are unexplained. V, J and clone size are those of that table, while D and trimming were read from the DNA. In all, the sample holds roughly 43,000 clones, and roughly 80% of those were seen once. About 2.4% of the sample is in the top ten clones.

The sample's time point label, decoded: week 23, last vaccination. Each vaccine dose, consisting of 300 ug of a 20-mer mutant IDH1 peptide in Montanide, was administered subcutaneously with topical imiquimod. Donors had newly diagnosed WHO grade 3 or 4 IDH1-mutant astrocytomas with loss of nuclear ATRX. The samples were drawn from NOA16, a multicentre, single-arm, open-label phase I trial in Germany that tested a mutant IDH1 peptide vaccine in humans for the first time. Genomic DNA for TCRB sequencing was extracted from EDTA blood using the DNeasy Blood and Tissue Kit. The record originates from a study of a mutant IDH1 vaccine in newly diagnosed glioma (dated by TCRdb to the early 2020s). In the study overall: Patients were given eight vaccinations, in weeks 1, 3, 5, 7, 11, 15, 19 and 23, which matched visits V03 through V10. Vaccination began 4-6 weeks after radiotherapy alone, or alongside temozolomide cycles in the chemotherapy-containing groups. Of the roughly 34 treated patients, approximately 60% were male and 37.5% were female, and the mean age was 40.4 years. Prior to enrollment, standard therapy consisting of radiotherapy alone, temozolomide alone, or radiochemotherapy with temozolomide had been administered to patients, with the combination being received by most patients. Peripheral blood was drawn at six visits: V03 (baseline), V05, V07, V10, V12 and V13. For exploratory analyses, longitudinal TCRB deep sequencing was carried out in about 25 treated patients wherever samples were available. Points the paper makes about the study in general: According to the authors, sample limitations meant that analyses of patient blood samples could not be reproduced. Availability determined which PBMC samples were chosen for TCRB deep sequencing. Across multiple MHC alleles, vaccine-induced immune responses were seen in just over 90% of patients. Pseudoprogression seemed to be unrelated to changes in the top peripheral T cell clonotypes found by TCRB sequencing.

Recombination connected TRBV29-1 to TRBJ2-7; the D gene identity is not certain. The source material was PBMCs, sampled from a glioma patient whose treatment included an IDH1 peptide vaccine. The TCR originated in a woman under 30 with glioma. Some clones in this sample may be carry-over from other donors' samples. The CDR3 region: CSVEVGSEQYF. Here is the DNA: TGCAGCGTTGAAGTCGGGTCCGAGCAGTACTTC.